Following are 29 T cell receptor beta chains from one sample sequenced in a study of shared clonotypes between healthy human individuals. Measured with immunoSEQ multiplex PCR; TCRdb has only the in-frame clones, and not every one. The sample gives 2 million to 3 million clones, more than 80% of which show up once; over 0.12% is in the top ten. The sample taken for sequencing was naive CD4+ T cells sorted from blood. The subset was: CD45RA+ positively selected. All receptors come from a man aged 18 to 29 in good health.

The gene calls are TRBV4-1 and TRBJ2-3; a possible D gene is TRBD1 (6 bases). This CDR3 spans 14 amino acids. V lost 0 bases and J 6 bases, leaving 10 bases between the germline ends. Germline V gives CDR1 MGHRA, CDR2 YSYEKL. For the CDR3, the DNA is TGCGCCAGCAGCCAAGATGGGGGCTGGGATACGCAGTATTTT. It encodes CASSQDGGWDTQYF.

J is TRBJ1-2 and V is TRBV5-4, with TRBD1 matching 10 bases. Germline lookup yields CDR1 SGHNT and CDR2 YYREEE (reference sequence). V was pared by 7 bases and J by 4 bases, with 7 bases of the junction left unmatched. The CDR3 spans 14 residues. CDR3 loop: CASGRDRGIYGYTF. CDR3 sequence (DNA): TGTGCCAGCGGCCGGGACAGGGGTATCTATGGCTACACCTTC.

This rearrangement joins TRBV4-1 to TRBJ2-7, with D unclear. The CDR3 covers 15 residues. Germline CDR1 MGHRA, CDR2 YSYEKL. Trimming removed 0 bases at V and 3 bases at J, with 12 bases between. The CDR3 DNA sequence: TGCGCCAGCAGCCAAGAACTCCAAGGACGCTACGAGCAGTACTTC. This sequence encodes CASSQELQGRYEQYF.

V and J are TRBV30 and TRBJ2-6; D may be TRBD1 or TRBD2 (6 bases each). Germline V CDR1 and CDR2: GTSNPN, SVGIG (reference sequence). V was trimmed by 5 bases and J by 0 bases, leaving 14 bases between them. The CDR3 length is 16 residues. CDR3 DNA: TGTGCCTGGGAGGGGGGTAAGGTCTCTGGGGCCAACGTCCTGACTTTC. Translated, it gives CAWEGGKVSGANVLTF.

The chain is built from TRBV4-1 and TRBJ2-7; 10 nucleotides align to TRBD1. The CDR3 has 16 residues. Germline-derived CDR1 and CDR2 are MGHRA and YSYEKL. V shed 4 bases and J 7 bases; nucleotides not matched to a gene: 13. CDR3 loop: CASSLQKLTGGEEQYF. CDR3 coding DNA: TGCGCCAGCAGCCTACAGAAGTTGACAGGGGGCGAAGAGCAGTACTTC.

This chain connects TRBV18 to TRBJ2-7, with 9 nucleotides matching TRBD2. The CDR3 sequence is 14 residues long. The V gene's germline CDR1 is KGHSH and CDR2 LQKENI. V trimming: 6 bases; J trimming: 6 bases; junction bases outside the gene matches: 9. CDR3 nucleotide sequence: TGTGCCAGCTCGCCTAGCGGGATAGGCGGCGAGCAGTACTTC. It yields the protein CASSPSGIGGEQYF.

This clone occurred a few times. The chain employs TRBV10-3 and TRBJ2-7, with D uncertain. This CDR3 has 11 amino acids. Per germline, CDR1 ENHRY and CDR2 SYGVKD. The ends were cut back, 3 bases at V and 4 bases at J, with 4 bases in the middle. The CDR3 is CAISDIYEQYF. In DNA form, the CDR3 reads TGTGCCATCAGTGACATTTACGAGCAGTACTTC.

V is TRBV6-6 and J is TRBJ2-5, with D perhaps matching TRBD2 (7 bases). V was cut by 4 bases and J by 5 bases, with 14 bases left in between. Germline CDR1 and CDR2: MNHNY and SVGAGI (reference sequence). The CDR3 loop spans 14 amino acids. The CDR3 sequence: CASSSGASGETQYF. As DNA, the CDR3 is TGTGCCAGCAGTTCGGGGGCTAGCGGTGAGACCCAGTACTTC.

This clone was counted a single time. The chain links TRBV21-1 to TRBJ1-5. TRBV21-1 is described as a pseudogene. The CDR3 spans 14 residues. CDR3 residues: CASSNRRLNQPQHF. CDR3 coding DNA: TGTGCCAGCAGCAACAGGAGACTCAATCAGCCCCAGCATTTT.

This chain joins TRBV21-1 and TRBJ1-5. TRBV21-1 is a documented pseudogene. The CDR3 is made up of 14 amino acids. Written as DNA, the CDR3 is TGTGCCAGCAGAGAGAGGGACTGTAATCAGCCCCAGCATTTT. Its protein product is CASRERDCNQPQHF.

CDR3 residues: CSAGDLSGYTF. CDR3 DNA sequence: TGCAGTGCGGGGGACTTAAGTGGCTACACCTTC. This chain uses TRBV20-1 with TRBJ1-2, with TRBD1 as a possible D gene (5 bases). The germline V gene has CDR1 DFQATT and CDR2 SNEGSKA (reference sequence). Trimming pared 6 bases from V and 7 bases from J, leaving 12 bases between. The CDR3 runs 11 residues.

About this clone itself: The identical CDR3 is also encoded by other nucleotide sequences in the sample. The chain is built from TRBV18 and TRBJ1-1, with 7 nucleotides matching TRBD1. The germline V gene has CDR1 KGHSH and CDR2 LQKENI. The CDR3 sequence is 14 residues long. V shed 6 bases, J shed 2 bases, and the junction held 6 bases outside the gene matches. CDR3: CASSLGTVNTEAFF. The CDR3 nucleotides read TGTGCCAGCTCCCTAGGGACAGTCAACACTGAAGCTTTCTTT.

CDR3 DNA sequence: TGCGCCAGCAGCTCTGGGGGACTATTTGATCAGTTGAACGAGCAGTACTTC. It codes for CASSSGGLFDQLNEQYF. V is TRBV5-1 and J is TRBJ2-7; TRBD2 aligns across 7 bases. The length of the CDR3 is 17 residues. V lost 3 bases, J lost 5 bases, and 17 bases stayed unmatched. CDR1 and CDR2 (germline): SGHRS, YFSETQ.

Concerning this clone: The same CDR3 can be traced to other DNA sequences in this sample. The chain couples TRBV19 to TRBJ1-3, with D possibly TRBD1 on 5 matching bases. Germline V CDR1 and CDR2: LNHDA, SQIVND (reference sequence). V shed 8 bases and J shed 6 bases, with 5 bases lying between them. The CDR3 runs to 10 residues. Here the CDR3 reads CASGANTIYF. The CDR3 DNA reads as TGTGCCAGTGGGGCAAACACCATATATTTT.

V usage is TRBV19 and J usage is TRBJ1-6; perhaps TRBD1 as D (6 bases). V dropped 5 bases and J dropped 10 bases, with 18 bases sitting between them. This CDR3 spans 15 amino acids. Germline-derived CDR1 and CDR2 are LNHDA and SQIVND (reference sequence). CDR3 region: CASSDLTGTGSPLHF. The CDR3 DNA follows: TGTGCCAGTAGTGACCTGACAGGTACGGGGTCACCCCTCCACTTT.

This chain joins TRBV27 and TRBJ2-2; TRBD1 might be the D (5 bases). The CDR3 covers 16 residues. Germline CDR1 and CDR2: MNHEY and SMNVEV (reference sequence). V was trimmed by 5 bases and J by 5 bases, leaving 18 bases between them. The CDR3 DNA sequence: TGTGCCAGCAGTCCGGCAGGCAGGGAAGGAACCGGGGAGCTGTTTTTT. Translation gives CASSPAGREGTGELFF.

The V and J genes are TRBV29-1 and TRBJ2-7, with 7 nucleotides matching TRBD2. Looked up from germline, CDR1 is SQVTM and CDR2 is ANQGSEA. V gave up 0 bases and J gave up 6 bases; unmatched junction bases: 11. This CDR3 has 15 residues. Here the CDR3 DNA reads TGCAGCGTTGAAGATTGGGACTACGAGGGACCCGAGCAGTACTTC. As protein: CSVEDWDYEGPEQYF.

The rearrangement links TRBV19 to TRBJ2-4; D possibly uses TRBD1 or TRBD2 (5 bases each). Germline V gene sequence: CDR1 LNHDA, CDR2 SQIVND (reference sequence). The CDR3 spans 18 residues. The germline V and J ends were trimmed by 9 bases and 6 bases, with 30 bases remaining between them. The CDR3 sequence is CASTDPRDPPSGRNIQYF. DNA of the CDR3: TGTGCCAGCACCGACCCCAGGGACCCTCCCTCTGGGAGAAACATTCAGTACTTC. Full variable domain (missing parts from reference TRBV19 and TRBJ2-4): DGGITQSPKYLFRKEGQNVTLSCEQNLNHDAMYWYRQDPGQGLRLIYYSQIVNDFQKGDIAEGYSVSREKKESFPLTVTSAQKNPTAFYLCASTDPRDPPSGRNIQYFGAGTRLSVL.

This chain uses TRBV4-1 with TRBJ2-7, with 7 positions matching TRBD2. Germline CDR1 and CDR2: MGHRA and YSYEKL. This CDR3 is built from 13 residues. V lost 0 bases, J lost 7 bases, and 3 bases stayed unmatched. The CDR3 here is CASSQEWGGEQYF. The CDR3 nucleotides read TGCGCCAGCAGCCAAGAATGGGGGGGAGAGCAGTACTTC.

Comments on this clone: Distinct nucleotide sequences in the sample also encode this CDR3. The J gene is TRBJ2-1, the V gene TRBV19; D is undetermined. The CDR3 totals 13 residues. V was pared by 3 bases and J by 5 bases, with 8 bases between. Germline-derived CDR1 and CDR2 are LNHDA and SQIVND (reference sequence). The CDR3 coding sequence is TGTGCCAGTAGTATTTCGGGTAACAATGAGCAGTTCTTC. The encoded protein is CASSISGNNEQFF.

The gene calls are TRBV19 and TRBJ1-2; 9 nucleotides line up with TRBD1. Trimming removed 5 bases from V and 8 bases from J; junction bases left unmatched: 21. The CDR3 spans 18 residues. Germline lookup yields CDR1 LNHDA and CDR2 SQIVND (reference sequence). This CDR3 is CASSPTITQDRGALGYTF. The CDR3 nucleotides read TGTGCCAGTAGTCCCACCATAACCCAGGACAGGGGCGCTCTCGGCTACACCTTC.

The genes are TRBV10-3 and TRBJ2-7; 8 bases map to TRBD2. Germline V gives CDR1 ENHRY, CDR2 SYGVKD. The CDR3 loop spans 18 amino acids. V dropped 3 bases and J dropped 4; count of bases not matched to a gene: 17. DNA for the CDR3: TGTGCCATCAGTGACCCCGGGGGGGGCGGGAGGATCCTATACGAGCAGTACTTC. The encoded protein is CAISDPGGGGRILYEQYF.

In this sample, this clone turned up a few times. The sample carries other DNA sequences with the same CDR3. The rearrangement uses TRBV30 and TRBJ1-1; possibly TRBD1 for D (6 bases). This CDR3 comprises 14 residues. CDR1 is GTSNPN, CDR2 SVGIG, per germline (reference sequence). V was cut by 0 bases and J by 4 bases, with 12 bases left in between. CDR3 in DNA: TGTGCCTGGAGTGTTGGGGGGCTTGGCACTGAAGCTTTCTTT. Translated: CAWSVGGLGTEAFF.

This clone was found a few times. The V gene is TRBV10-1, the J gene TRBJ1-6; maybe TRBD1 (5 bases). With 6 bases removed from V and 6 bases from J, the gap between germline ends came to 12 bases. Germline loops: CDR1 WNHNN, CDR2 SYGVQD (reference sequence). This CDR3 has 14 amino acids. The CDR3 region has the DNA TGCGCCAGCAGCCCCGGGACGGCTAATTCACCCCTCCACTTT. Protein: CASSPGTANSPLHF.

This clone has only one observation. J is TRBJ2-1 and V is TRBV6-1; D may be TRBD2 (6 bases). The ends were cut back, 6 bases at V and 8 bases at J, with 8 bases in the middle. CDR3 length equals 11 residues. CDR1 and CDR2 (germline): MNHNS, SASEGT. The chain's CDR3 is CASRGRHEQFF. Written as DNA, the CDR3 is TGTGCCAGCAGAGGGAGGCATGAGCAGTTCTTC.

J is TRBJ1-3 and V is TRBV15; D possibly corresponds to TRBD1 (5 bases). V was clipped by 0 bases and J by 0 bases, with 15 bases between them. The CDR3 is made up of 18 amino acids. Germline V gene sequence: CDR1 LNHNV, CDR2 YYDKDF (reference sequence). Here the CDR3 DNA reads TGTGCCACCAGCAGAGATGTTGGGGGGGAGTCCTCTGGAAACACCATATATTTT. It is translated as CATSRDVGGESSGNTIYF.

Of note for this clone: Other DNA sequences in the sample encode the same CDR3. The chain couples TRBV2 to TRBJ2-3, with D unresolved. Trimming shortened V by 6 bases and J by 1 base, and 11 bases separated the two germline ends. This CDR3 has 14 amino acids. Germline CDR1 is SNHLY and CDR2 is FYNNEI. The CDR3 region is CASSVGVGTDTQYF. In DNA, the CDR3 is TGTGCCAGCAGCGTCGGTGTGGGCACAGATACGCAGTATTTT.

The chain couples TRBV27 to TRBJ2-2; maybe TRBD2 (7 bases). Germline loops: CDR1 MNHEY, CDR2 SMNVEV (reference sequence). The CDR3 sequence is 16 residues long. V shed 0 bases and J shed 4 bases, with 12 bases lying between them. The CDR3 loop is CASSLSVGGRTGELFF. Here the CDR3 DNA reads TGTGCCAGCAGTTTATCTGTGGGGGGGCGCACCGGGGAGCTGTTTTTT.

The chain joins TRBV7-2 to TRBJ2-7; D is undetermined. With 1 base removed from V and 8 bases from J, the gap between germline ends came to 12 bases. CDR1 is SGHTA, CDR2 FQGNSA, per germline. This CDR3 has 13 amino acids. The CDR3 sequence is CASSLVTLGQQYF. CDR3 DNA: TGTGCCAGCAGCTTAGTAACCCTTGGGCAGCAGTACTTC.